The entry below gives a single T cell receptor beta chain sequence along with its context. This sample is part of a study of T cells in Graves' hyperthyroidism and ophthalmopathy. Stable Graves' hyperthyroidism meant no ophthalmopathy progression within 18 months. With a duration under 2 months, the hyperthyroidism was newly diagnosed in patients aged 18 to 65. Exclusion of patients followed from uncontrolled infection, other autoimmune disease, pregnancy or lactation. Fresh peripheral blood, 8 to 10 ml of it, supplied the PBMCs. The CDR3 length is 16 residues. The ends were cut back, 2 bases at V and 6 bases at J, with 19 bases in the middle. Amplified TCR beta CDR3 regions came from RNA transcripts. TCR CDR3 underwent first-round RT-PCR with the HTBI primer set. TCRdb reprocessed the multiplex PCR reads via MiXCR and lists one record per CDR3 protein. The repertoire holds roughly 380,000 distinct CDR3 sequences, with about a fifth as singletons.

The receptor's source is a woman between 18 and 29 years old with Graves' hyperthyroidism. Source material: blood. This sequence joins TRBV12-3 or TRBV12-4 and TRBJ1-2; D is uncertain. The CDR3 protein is CASSLYGPGAPDGYTF. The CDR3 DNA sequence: TGTGCCAGCAGTTTATACGGTCCGGGAGCGCCGGATGGCTACACCTTC.